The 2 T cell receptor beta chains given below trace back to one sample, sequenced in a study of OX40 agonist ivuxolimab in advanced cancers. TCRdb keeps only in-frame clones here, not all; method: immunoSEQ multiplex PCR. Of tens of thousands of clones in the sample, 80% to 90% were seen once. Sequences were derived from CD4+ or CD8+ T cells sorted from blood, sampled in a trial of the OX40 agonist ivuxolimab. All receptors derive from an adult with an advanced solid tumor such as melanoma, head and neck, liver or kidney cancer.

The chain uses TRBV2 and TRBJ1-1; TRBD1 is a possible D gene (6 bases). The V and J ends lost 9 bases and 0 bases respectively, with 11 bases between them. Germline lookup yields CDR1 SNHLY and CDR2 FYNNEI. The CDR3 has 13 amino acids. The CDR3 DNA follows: TGTGCCAGGAGGGGGGGCTTGAACACTGAAGCTTTCTTT. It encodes CARRGGLNTEAFF.

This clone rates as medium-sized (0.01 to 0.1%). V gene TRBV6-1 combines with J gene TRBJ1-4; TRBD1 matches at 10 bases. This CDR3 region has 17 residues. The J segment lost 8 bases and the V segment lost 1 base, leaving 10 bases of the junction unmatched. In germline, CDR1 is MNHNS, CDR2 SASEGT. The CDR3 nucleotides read TGTGCCAGCAGTGAAGTAATGAGACAGGGGGCCCGAGAAAAACTGTTTTTT. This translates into CASSEVMRQGAREKLFF.